What follows are 30 T cell receptor beta chains derived from one specimen sequenced in a study of blood T cell repertoires in COVID-19. Sequencing used immunoSEQ multiplex PCR; TCRdb keeps in-frame clones, though not all of them. The sample shows under 350,000 clones, about 89% of them seen only once. Sequences were obtained from peripheral blood. All receptors come from a man between 45 and 60 years old with acute or convalescent COVID-19.

The chain is built from TRBV6-6 and TRBJ2-7, with 8 bases aligning to TRBD1. Unmatched junction bases numbered 6, after V lost 5 bases and J lost 6 bases. This CDR3 has 13 residues. The germline CDR1 and CDR2 sequences are MNHNY and SVGAGI (reference sequence). The DNA of the CDR3 is TGTGCCAGCAGTCCCACGACAGGGGCCGAGCAGTACTTC. Protein sequence: CASSPTTGAEQYF.

CDR3 DNA: TGTGCCAGCAGCCAAGACCGCGTGTTCAACGCTGAAGCTTTCTTT. It specifies CASSQDRVFNAEAFF. The V and J genes are TRBV3-1 (or the pseudogene TRBV3-2) and TRBJ1-1; D is unresolved. CDR1 and CDR2 (germline): LGHDT, YNNKEL (reference sequence). Trimming took 0 bases from V and 6 from J, leaving 14 bases between them. The CDR3 extends over 15 amino acids.

This sequence joins TRBV10-3 and TRBJ1-1; a possible D gene is TRBD1 (6 bases). CDR1 and CDR2 (germline): ENHRY, SYGVKD. V lost 0 bases to trimming and J lost 6 bases, with 11 bases between them. The CDR3 runs to 14 residues. Written as DNA, the CDR3 is TGTGCCATCAGTGAGTCGCGGGGGGCCGCTGAAGCTTTCTTT. Amino acids: CAISESRGAAEAFF.

A few counts support this clone. The chain joins TRBV3-1 (or the pseudogene TRBV3-2) to TRBJ1-2; D unclear. The length of the CDR3 is 15 residues. Germline CDR1 reads LGHDT; CDR2 reads YNNKEL (reference sequence). V was pared by 4 bases and J by 0 bases, with 12 bases between. The DNA of the CDR3 is TGTGCCAGCAGCCCCTACAGCATTACTAACTATGGCTACACCTTC. This encodes CASSPYSITNYGYTF.

The chain joins TRBV19 to TRBJ2-1; D is unclear. Germline CDR1 is LNHDA and CDR2 is SQIVND (reference sequence). V was clipped by 5 bases and J by 4 bases, with 9 bases between them. The CDR3 totals 13 residues. The CDR3 region is CASSVSLYNEQFF. As DNA, the CDR3 is TGTGCCAGTAGTGTTAGTCTATACAATGAGCAGTTCTTC. Full variable domain (missing parts from reference TRBV19 and TRBJ2-1): DGGITQSPKYLFRKEGQNVTLSCEQNLNHDAMYWYRQDPGQGLRLIYYSQIVNDFQKGDIAEGYSVSREKKESFPLTVTSAQKNPTAFYLCASSVSLYNEQFFGPGTRLTVL.

The CDR3 DNA is TGTGCCAGCAGCCCACGGACGGGACAAGAGACCCAGTACTTC. Translation gives CASSPRTGQETQYF. V is TRBV11-2 and J is TRBJ2-5; possibly TRBD2 for D (5 bases). The CDR3 has 14 amino acids. Trimming cost V 5 bases and J 2 bases, with 12 bases left between them. Per germline, CDR1 SGHAT and CDR2 FQNNGV.

The V call is TRBV11-2, the J call TRBJ2-3, with 8 bases identical to TRBD1. This CDR3 has 15 residues. Germline values: CDR1 SGHAT, CDR2 FQNNGV. The V segment lost 1 base and the J segment 2 bases; nucleotides outside the gene matches: 2. The CDR3 reads CASSLGDRHTDTQYF. For the CDR3, the DNA is TGTGCCAGCAGCTTAGGGGACAGGCACACAGATACGCAGTATTTT.

The chain uses TRBV27 and TRBJ1-1; D call uncertain. V was trimmed by 3 bases and J by 0 bases, leaving 5 bases between them. This CDR3 region has 13 residues. The germline gives CDR1 MNHEY, CDR2 SMNVEV (reference sequence). The CDR3 protein is CASSFELNTEAFF. DNA for the CDR3: TGTGCCAGCAGTTTTGAGTTGAACACTGAAGCTTTCTTT.

The J gene is TRBJ2-3, the V gene TRBV5-1, with D possibly matching TRBD1 (6 bases). CDR1 and CDR2 from the germline V gene are SGHRS and YFSETQ. The CDR3 has 13 residues. V was shortened by 6 bases and J by 6 bases, with 14 bases between the two germline ends. In DNA form, the CDR3 reads TGCGCCAGCACTACAGGGCTGGGGGATACGCAGTATTTT. Encoded protein: CASTTGLGDTQYF.

This chain connects TRBV5-1 to TRBJ1-3, with TRBD1 as a possible D gene (6 bases). Germline CDR1 reads SGHRS; CDR2 reads YFSETQ. The CDR3 length is 13 residues. Trimming left V 4 bases short and J 6 bases short, with 11 bases between. This chain's CDR3 is CASSPGQENTIYF. The CDR3 DNA follows: TGCGCCAGCAGCCCGGGACAAGAAAACACCATATATTTT.

This rearrangement joins TRBV5-1 to TRBJ2-5; TRBD2 is a possible D gene (6 bases). Deletions cut 0 bases from V and 5 bases from J, with 17 bases between. Per germline, CDR1 SGHRS and CDR2 YFSETQ. The CDR3 is 16 residues long. CDR3 amino acids: CASSLAGRAEGETQYF. The DNA for the CDR3 is TGCGCCAGCAGCTTGGCCGGGCGAGCGGAGGGGGAGACCCAGTACTTC.

V and J are TRBV7-2 and TRBJ1-1, with 7 bases lining up with TRBD1. The CDR3 covers 14 residues. V shed 3 bases and J 11 bases; nucleotides not matched to a gene: 12. Germline V CDR1 and CDR2: SGHTA, FQGNSA. CDR3: CASSFSWTGGGAFF. The CDR3 DNA is TGTGCCAGCAGCTTCTCTTGGACAGGCGGGGGGGCTTTCTTT.

The chain combines TRBV15 with TRBJ1-2; 7 bases map to TRBD1. CDR1 is LNHNV, CDR2 YYDKDF, per germline (reference sequence). This CDR3 comprises 16 residues. V was clipped by 0 bases and J by 5 bases; unmatched bases: 9. The CDR3 spells CATSREADRSGYGYTF. The CDR3 region has the DNA TGTGCCACCAGCAGAGAGGCGGACAGGTCTGGGTATGGCTACACCTTC.

This chain connects TRBV30 to TRBJ2-7, with 8 nucleotides matching TRBD1. With V trimmed by 3 bases and J by 3 bases, 7 bases remained unmatched. Germline V gene lookup returns CDR1 GTSNPN and CDR2 SVGIG (reference sequence). There are 14 residues in the CDR3. This chain's CDR3 is CAWSEDRALYEQYF. CDR3 DNA sequence: TGTGCCTGGAGCGAGGACAGGGCCCTCTACGAGCAGTACTTC.

This chain connects TRBV7-6 to TRBJ2-3; D gene ambiguous. Trimming left V 8 bases short and J 6 bases short, with 9 bases between. CDR1 SGHVS and CDR2 FNYEAQ come from the germline V gene. This CDR3 is built from 11 residues. The CDR3 bases are TGTGCCAGCGGTGAGGTGGATACGCAGTATTTT. Translation: CASGEVDTQYF.

CDR3 protein: CASSSGGALKGEQFF. The CDR3 DNA sequence: TGTGCCAGCAGCAGCGGGGGGGCCTTGAAGGGTGAGCAGTTCTTC. The chain has TRBV9 and TRBJ2-1; TRBD2 matches at 10 bases. The V gene's germline CDR1 is SGDLS and CDR2 YYNGEE. The CDR3 spans 15 residues. V gave up 4 bases and J gave up 9 bases; unmatched junction bases: 10.

This clone occurred a few times. This chain joins TRBV3-1 (or the pseudogene TRBV3-2) and TRBJ1-6; D gene unclear. Germline CDR1 is LGHDT and CDR2 is YNNKEL (reference sequence). The V and J ends lost 2 bases and 9 bases respectively, with 5 bases between them. This CDR3 region has 12 residues. The CDR3 sequence: CASSQTGSPLHF. The DNA for the CDR3 is TGTGCCAGCAGCCAAACGGGTTCACCCCTCCACTTT.

This sequence joins TRBV7-6 and TRBJ2-5; TRBD2 might be the D (6 bases). In germline, CDR1 is SGHVS, CDR2 FNYEAQ. Trimming took 4 bases from V and 5 from J, leaving 14 bases between them. The CDR3 length is 14 residues. The CDR3 loop is CASSSREMGETQYF. CDR3 sequence (DNA): TGTGCCAGCAGCTCCCGGGAGATGGGGGAGACCCAGTACTTC.

The rearrangement uses TRBV7-9 and TRBJ1-2; D is possibly TRBD1 (5 bases). The CDR3 spans 14 residues. Germline CDR1 and CDR2: SEHNR and FQNEAQ (reference sequence). V shed 4 bases and J shed 6 bases, with 15 bases lying between them. In DNA form, the CDR3 reads TGTGCCAGCAGCTCGCAGGGAGGTGGTAATGGCTACACCTTC. This sequence encodes CASSSQGGGNGYTF. The variable domain in full, completed from reference TRBV7-9 and TRBJ1-2, reads DTGVSQNPRHKITKRGQNVTFRCDPISEHNRLYWYRQTLGQGPEFLTYFQNEAQLEKSRLLSDRFSAERPKGSFSTLEIQRTEQGDSAMYLCASSSQGGGNGYTFGSGTRLTVV.

DNA for the CDR3: TGTGCCAGCAGCGTCGCCGTCGGGGGGAGGGGACACCTACAAGAGACCCAGTACTTC. This translates into CASSVAVGGRGHLQETQYF. The chain recombines TRBV9 with TRBJ2-5; tentatively, D is TRBD2 (7 bases). The CDR3 loop spans 19 amino acids. V was cut by 2 bases and J by 2 bases, with 25 bases left in between. CDR1 is SGDLS, CDR2 YYNGEE, per germline.

V usage is TRBV24-1 and J usage is TRBJ2-3; D is possibly TRBD1 (5 bases). The CDR3 consists of 13 residues. Germline lookup yields CDR1 KGHDR and CDR2 SFDVKD. The ends were cut back, 3 bases at V and 6 bases at J, with 9 bases in the middle. The CDR3 reads CATSDGAEDTQYF. CDR3 nucleotide sequence: TGTGCCACCAGTGATGGGGCGGAGGATACGCAGTATTTT.

The chain employs TRBV5-6 and TRBJ2-3; D is perhaps TRBD2 (5 bases). The germline V and J ends were trimmed by 6 bases and 2 bases, with 19 bases remaining between them. The CDR3 contains 16 residues. Germline V lookup: CDR1 SGHDT, CDR2 YYEEEE. CDR3 DNA sequence: TGTGCCAGCACTGTCCGGAGGCAGCTCTACACAGATACGCAGTATTTT. It encodes CASTVRRQLYTDTQYF.

The chain links TRBV5-1 to TRBJ2-1, with D possibly being TRBD1 (6 bases). Per germline, CDR1 SGHRS and CDR2 YFSETQ. This CDR3 has 15 amino acids. V was clipped by 4 bases and J by 0 bases, with 11 bases between them. The CDR3 reads CASSATGPSYNEQFF. The CDR3 coding sequence is TGCGCCAGCAGCGCCACAGGGCCCTCCTACAATGAGCAGTTCTTC.

The table lists this clone with a count of one. The chain has TRBV2 and TRBJ2-5, with TRBD1 matching over 7 bases. The germline V gene encodes CDR1 SNHLY and CDR2 FYNNEI. Trimming at V came to 7 bases and at J to 1 base, leaving 3 bases not matched to a gene. This CDR3 spans 13 amino acids. CDR3 coding DNA: TGTGCCAGCAACGGGGACAGCCAAGAGACCCAGTACTTC. Its protein product is CASNGDSQETQYF.

V is TRBV4-1 and J is TRBJ1-4, with D possibly being TRBD1 (5 bases). CDR1 is MGHRA, CDR2 YSYEKL, per germline. CDR3 length: 19 residues. V lost 2 bases and J lost 1, with 20 bases in between. This chain's CDR3 is CASSQSHQGLLGTNEKLFF. The CDR3 DNA reads as TGCGCCAGCAGCCAATCGCATCAGGGACTCTTGGGAACTAATGAAAAACTGTTTTTT.

The V call is TRBV7-9, the J call TRBJ2-3, with 7 bases matching TRBD1. The V and J ends lost 5 bases and 1 base, in that order; junction bases with no gene match: 9. CDR3 length equals 16 residues. Looked up from germline, CDR1 is SEHNR and CDR2 is FQNEAQ (reference sequence). The CDR3 loop is CASSARRQGGTDTQYF. Written as DNA, the CDR3 is TGTGCCAGCAGCGCCAGGAGACAGGGCGGCACAGATACGCAGTATTTT.

The J gene is TRBJ2-1, the V gene TRBV7-9, with 7 positions matching TRBD1. With V trimmed by 3 bases and J by 7 bases, 18 bases remained unmatched. This CDR3 has 18 amino acids. Germline V gene lookup returns CDR1 SEHNR and CDR2 FQNEAQ (reference sequence). CDR3 residues: CASSFLLRFGTVNNEQFF. CDR3 DNA sequence: TGTGCCAGCAGCTTCTTATTGAGATTCGGGACAGTTAATAATGAGCAGTTCTTC.

The gene calls are TRBV5-4 and TRBJ1-2; TRBD1 aligns across 7 bases. The V segment lost 4 bases and the J segment 6 bases; nucleotides outside the gene matches: 6. This CDR3 region has 13 residues. Germline V gene data show CDR1 as SGHNT and CDR2 as YYREEE (reference sequence). CDR3 sequence reads: CASSSRDSNGYTF. The CDR3 DNA sequence: TGTGCCAGCAGCAGCCGGGACAGCAATGGCTACACCTTC.

This chain uses TRBV3-1 (or the pseudogene TRBV3-2) with TRBJ2-5; perhaps TRBD1 as D (5 bases). V was pared by 1 base and J by 0 bases, with 9 bases between. Germline V CDR1 and CDR2: LGHDT, YNNKEL (reference sequence). The CDR3 is 15 amino acids. This chain's CDR3 is CASSQGTGNQETQYF. In nucleotides, the CDR3 is TGTGCCAGCAGCCAAGGTACAGGAAACCAAGAGACCCAGTACTTC.

This chain connects TRBV30 to TRBJ1-4; no reliable D call. The CDR3 has 15 amino acids. The V end was cut by 4 bases, the J end by 4 bases, with 16 bases between. Germline CDR1 is GTSNPN and CDR2 is SVGIG (reference sequence). CDR3 bases: TGTGCCTGGAAGCCCTGGGCCGGGGATAATGAAAAACTGTTTTTT. The encoded protein is CAWKPWAGDNEKLFF.